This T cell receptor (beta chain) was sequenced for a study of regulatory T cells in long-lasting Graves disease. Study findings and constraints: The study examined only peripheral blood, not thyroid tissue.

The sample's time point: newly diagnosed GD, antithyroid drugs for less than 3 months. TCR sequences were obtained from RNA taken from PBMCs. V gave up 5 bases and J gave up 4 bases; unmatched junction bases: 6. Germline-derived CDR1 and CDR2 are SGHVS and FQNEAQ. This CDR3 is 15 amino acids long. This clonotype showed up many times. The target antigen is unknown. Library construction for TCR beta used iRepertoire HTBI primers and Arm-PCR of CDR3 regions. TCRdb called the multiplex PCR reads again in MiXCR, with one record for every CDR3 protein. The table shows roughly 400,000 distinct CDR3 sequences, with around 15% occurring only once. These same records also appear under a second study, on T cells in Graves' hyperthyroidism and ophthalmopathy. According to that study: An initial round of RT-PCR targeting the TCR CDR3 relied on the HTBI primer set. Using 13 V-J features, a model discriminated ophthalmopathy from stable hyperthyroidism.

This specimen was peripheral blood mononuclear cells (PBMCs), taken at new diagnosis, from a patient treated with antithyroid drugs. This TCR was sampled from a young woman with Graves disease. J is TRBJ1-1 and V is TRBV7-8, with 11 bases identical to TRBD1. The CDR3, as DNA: TGTGCCAGCAGCAGAACCGGGACAGGGGGCACTGAAGCTTTCTTT. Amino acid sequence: CASSRTGTGGTEAFF.